Below, 30 T cell receptor beta chains from the same sample are listed, as sequenced in a study of CD4 T cells in relation to SARS-CoV-2 and coronaviruses. No antigens are known for them. Some clones are missing from TCRdb's copy, which holds only in-frame ones; the method was immunoSEQ multiplex PCR. The table has around 45,000 clones, about four fifths seen once. Sequenced sample: naive CD4+ T cells from PBMCs, cultured in vitro. The subset: naive CD4+ T cells isolated by negative enrichment. All receptors derive from an adult with COVID-19.

The V and J genes are TRBV28 and TRBJ1-3; no firm D call. The CDR3 runs 15 residues. The V gene lost 2 bases and the J gene lost 0 bases, with 8 bases spanning the gap. Germline V gene data show CDR1 as MDHEN and CDR2 as SYDVKM. The CDR3 DNA follows: TGTGCCAGCAGTTTAAGGATTTACTCTGGAAACACCATATATTTT. It specifies CASSLRIYSGNTIYF.

Here the CDR3 reads CATSDLTWGTQYF. The CDR3 bases are TGTGCCACCAGTGATTTGACGTGGGGAACGCAGTATTTT. This chain uses TRBV24-1 with TRBJ2-3; D unclear. Germline V CDR1 and CDR2: KGHDR, SFDVKD. The CDR3 extends over 13 amino acids. The V end was cut by 0 bases, the J end by 9 bases, with 9 bases between.

The chain links TRBV28 to TRBJ2-1; D unresolved. Germline V gene data show CDR1 as MDHEN and CDR2 as SYDVKM. Between the trimmed V and J ends, which lost 6 bases and 6 bases, there was a span of 18 bases. This CDR3 is built from 15 residues. The chain's CDR3 is CASRKGLATSNEQFF. In nucleotides, the CDR3 is TGTGCCAGCAGGAAAGGGTTAGCCACGTCCAATGAGCAGTTCTTC.

V and J are TRBV10-1 and TRBJ1-2; a weak D match, TRBD1 (5 bases). The germline CDR1 and CDR2 sequences are WNHNN and SYGVQD (reference sequence). The CDR3 is 13 amino acids. The V and J ends lost 3 bases and 4 bases respectively, with 9 bases between them. The CDR3 reads CASSDGDGYGYTF. CDR3 coding DNA: TGCGCCAGCAGTGACGGGGACGGCTATGGCTACACCTTC.

CDR3 sequence reads: CASTRGDTLAKNIQYF. The CDR3 DNA is TGTGCCAGCACTAGGGGGGACACACTAGCCAAAAACATTCAGTACTTC. The genes are TRBV11-2 and TRBJ2-4; D tentatively reads TRBD1 or TRBD2 (6 bases each). The germline V gene has CDR1 SGHAT and CDR2 FQNNGV. V was pared by 7 bases and J by 0 bases, with 16 bases between. This CDR3 comprises 16 residues.

V usage is TRBV20-1 and J usage is TRBJ1-1, with a weak D call TRBD1 (6 bases). The germline V gene encodes CDR1 DFQATT and CDR2 SNEGSKA (reference sequence). This CDR3 region has 11 residues. V was cut by 6 bases and J by 4 bases, with 9 bases left in between. CDR3 residues: CSATGTTEAFF. CDR3 nucleotides: TGCAGTGCAACAGGGACCACTGAAGCTTTCTTT.

V and J are TRBV24-1 and TRBJ2-3; TRBD2 matches at 13 bases. The CDR3 sequence is 16 residues long. The V gene's germline CDR1 is KGHDR and CDR2 SFDVKD. The V and J ends lost 4 bases and 6 bases, in that order; junction bases with no gene match: 6. The CDR3: CATSESLAGGPDTQYF. Here the CDR3 DNA reads TGTGCCACCAGTGAGTCACTAGCGGGAGGGCCGGATACGCAGTATTTT.

The chain carries TRBV5-1 and TRBJ2-7; 8 bases are a match to TRBD2. The CDR3 has 15 amino acids. The trim removed 5 bases at V and 0 bases at J, leaving 7 bases unmatched. Per germline, CDR1 SGHRS and CDR2 YFSETQ. The CDR3 DNA is TGCGCCAGCAGACCTCTAGCGGGCAACTCCTACGAGCAGTACTTC. Translating it yields CASRPLAGNSYEQYF.

The V and J genes are TRBV9 and TRBJ1-2; D is uncertain. V gave up 1 base and J gave up 4 bases, with 14 bases separating them. The germline CDR1 and CDR2 sequences are SGDLS and YYNGEE. This CDR3 contains 15 residues. The CDR3 coding sequence is TGTGCCAGCAGCGTACACCAGTTTCCCATCTATGGCTACACCTTC. It is translated as CASSVHQFPIYGYTF.

This chain connects TRBV6-2 or TRBV6-3 to TRBJ2-7, with TRBD1 identical over 10 bases. The ends lost 4 bases at V and 7 bases at J; junction bases unmatched: 13. Germline V gene sequence: CDR1 MNHEY, CDR2 SVGEGT. The CDR3 is made up of 16 amino acids. The CDR3 here is CASSSGRTGGPLEQYF. CDR3 DNA: TGTGCCAGCAGTTCGGGAAGGACAGGGGGACCCTTGGAGCAGTACTTC.

A single count supports this clone. This CDR3 is also generated by other DNA sequences in the sample. The chain recombines TRBV18 with TRBJ2-5; D is uncertain. The germline V and J ends were trimmed by 1 base and 5 bases, with 8 bases remaining between them. The CDR3 loop spans 13 amino acids. CDR1 is KGHSH and CDR2 is LQKENI in the germline V gene. The CDR3 region has the DNA TGTGCCAGCTCACCACTTGGTGGCGAGACCCAGTACTTC. This translates into CASSPLGGETQYF.

The V gene is TRBV28, the J gene TRBJ2-7; D may be TRBD1 or TRBD2 (5 bases each). CDR3 length equals 13 residues. Looked up from germline, CDR1 is MDHEN and CDR2 is SYDVKM. V gave up 5 bases and J gave up 7 bases, with 15 bases separating them. The CDR3 loop is CASSPGPPGEQYF. CDR3 sequence (DNA): TGTGCCAGCAGTCCGGGACCTCCTGGAGAGCAGTACTTC. Looking up the rest from reference TRBV28 and TRBJ2-7 gives the full variable domain: DVKVTQSSRYLVKRTGEKVFLECVQDMDHENMFWYRQDPGLGLRLIYFSYDVKMKEKGDIPEGYSVSREKKERFSLILESASTNQTSMYLCASSPGPPGEQYFGPGTRLTVT.

This clone was recorded a few times. V is TRBV16 and J is TRBJ2-1, with D maybe TRBD2 (6 bases). The CDR3 is 15 amino acids. CDR1 and CDR2 from the germline V gene are KGHSY and FQNENV. The V and J ends lost 4 bases and 2 bases respectively, with 12 bases between them. This chain's CDR3 is CASSLDGGAYNEQFF. For the CDR3, the DNA is TGTGCCAGCAGCCTCGACGGGGGTGCCTACAATGAGCAGTTCTTC.

The rearrangement joins TRBV5-1 to TRBJ1-6, with D tentatively TRBD1 (5 bases). The CDR3 sequence is 13 residues long. Germline lookup yields CDR1 SGHRS and CDR2 YFSETQ. Deletions cut 6 bases from V and 2 bases from J, with 6 bases between. CDR3 sequence reads: CASKDTYNSPLHF. In nucleotides, the CDR3 is TGCGCCAGCAAGGACACCTATAATTCACCCCTCCACTTT. Full variable domain (remainder filled in from reference TRBV5-1 and TRBJ1-6): KAGVTQTPRYLIKTRGQQVTLSCSPISGHRSVSWYQQTPGQGLQFLFEYFSETQRNKGNFPGRFSGRQFSNSRSEMNVSTLELGDSALYLCASKDTYNSPLHFGNGTRLTVT.

The chain couples TRBV9 to TRBJ2-5, with unresolved D. V gave up 0 bases and J gave up 4 bases, with 10 bases separating them. Germline assignment: CDR1 SGDLS and CDR2 YYNGEE. The CDR3 runs 14 residues. The chain's CDR3 is CASSVGLSAETQYF. The CDR3 bases are TGTGCCAGCAGCGTAGGTCTGAGCGCAGAGACCCAGTACTTC. Looking up the rest from reference TRBV9 and TRBJ2-5 gives the full variable domain: DSGVTQTPKHLITATGQRVTLRCSPRSGDLSVYWYQQSLDQGLQFLIQYYNGEERAKGNILERFSAQQFPDLHSELNLSSLELGDSALYFCASSVGLSAETQYFGPGTRLLVL.

J is TRBJ2-1 and V is TRBV28; D perhaps matches TRBD2 (6 bases). Germline V gene lookup returns CDR1 MDHEN and CDR2 SYDVKM. The ends were cut back, 8 bases at V and 0 bases at J, with 11 bases in the middle. This CDR3 contains 14 residues. CDR3 nucleotide sequence: TGTGCCAGCGGGAGGTCGAGCTCCTACAATGAGCAGTTCTTC. Its translation is CASGRSSSYNEQFF.

This clone has a handful of counts. This rearrangement joins TRBV6-4 to TRBJ2-3, with 7 bases lining up with TRBD2. The CDR3 spans 14 residues. V trimming: 3 bases; J trimming: 6 bases; junction bases outside the gene matches: 6. CDR1 is MRHNA, CDR2 SNTAGT, per germline. The CDR3 sequence is CASSEGSGSDTQYF. The CDR3 DNA reads as TGTGCCAGCAGTGAAGGTAGCGGGTCGGATACGCAGTATTTT.

This clone was observed a handful of times. The chain couples TRBV4-1 to TRBJ2-2; no definite D call. The germline V and J ends were trimmed by 1 base and 7 bases, with 16 bases remaining between them. CDR1 and CDR2 from the germline V gene are MGHRA and YSYEKL. This CDR3 comprises 16 residues. CDR3 sequence reads: CASSQGFRVVHGELFF. The CDR3 bases are TGCGCCAGCAGCCAAGGTTTTCGGGTCGTACACGGGGAGCTGTTTTTT.

The V gene is TRBV30, the J gene TRBJ1-1; D is ambiguous. The CDR3 has 16 residues. Deletions cut 0 bases from V and 4 bases from J, with 18 bases between. CDR1 is GTSNPN, CDR2 SVGIG, per germline (reference sequence). In nucleotides, the CDR3 is TGTGCCTGGAGTGTCCTTTCTGGGCTATTGGGCACTGAAGCTTTCTTT. This gives the protein CAWSVLSGLLGTEAFF.

The V and J genes are TRBV24-1 and TRBJ2-3, with a possible D match to TRBD2 (6 bases). This CDR3 is 15 amino acids long. Germline-derived CDR1 and CDR2 are KGHDR and SFDVKD. Between the trimmed V and J ends, which lost 4 bases and 6 bases, there was a span of 16 bases. For the CDR3, the DNA is TGTGCCACCAGTGAACCTTGGCGGGGTTCGGATACGCAGTATTTT. As protein: CATSEPWRGSDTQYF.

The rearrangement links TRBV24-1 to TRBJ2-1; the D gene is possibly TRBD2 (5 bases). V lost 9 bases to trimming and J lost 0 bases, with 11 bases between them. Germline V CDR1 and CDR2: KGHDR, SFDVKD. This CDR3 has 14 amino acids. The CDR3 here is CATPEASSYNEQFF. The CDR3 region has the DNA TGTGCCACCCCGGAGGCTAGCTCCTACAATGAGCAGTTCTTC.

The chain carries TRBV30 and TRBJ1-5; D ambiguous. The germline CDR1 and CDR2 sequences are GTSNPN and SVGIG (reference sequence). This CDR3 spans 13 amino acids. V was clipped by 3 bases and J by 7 bases, with 13 bases between them. Here the CDR3 DNA reads TGTGCCTGGAGACAGACCGTCGGGCAGCCCCAGCATTTT. Encoded protein: CAWRQTVGQPQHF.

This sequence joins TRBV19 and TRBJ1-2; maybe TRBD1 (6 bases). This CDR3 spans 14 amino acids. CDR1 is LNHDA, CDR2 SQIVND, per germline (reference sequence). The V and J ends lost 4 bases and 4 bases respectively, with 13 bases between them. This CDR3 reads CASSTSGTTYGYTF. For the CDR3, the DNA is TGTGCCAGTAGTACCTCCGGGACAACCTATGGCTACACCTTC.

The chain joins TRBV18 to TRBJ2-7; 8 nucleotides agree with TRBD1. The CDR3 covers 15 residues. Unmatched junction bases numbered 8, after V lost 2 bases and J lost 5 bases. Per germline, CDR1 KGHSH and CDR2 LQKENI. CDR3: CASSPIQTGAHEQYF. CDR3 in DNA: TGTGCCAGCTCACCAATCCAGACAGGGGCCCACGAGCAGTACTTC.

The count of this clone is one. The chain is built from TRBV28 and TRBJ2-1; 8 bases are shared with TRBD2. The germline V gene encodes CDR1 MDHEN and CDR2 SYDVKM. The junction had 14 bases not matched to a gene; V was cut back by 7 bases and J by 6 bases. The CDR3 runs 16 residues. CDR3 loop: CASKTGGQRRTNEQFF. CDR3 coding DNA: TGTGCCAGCAAAACGGGGGGGCAGCGGAGAACCAATGAGCAGTTCTTC. The entire variable domain, with the rest obtained from reference TRBV28 and TRBJ2-1, is as follows: DVKVTQSSRYLVKRTGEKVFLECVQDMDHENMFWYRQDPGLGLRLIYFSYDVKMKEKGDIPEGYSVSREKKERFSLILESASTNQTSMYLCASKTGGQRRTNEQFFGPGTRLTVL.

The gene calls are TRBV6-4 and TRBJ2-2; no reliable D call. Germline loops: CDR1 MRHNA, CDR2 SNTAGT. CDR3 length: 13 residues. The ends were cut back, 0 bases at V and 5 bases at J, with 4 bases in the middle. CDR3 region: CASSDSWTGELFF. The CDR3 DNA reads as TGTGCCAGCAGTGACTCCTGGACCGGGGAGCTGTTTTTT.

V and J are TRBV5-1 and TRBJ2-7; tentatively, D is TRBD2 (6 bases). V was cut by 4 bases and J by 0 bases, with 14 bases left in between. Germline V gene lookup returns CDR1 SGHRS and CDR2 YFSETQ. The CDR3 consists of 15 residues. CDR3: CASSPLEGGSYEQYF. The CDR3 coding sequence is TGCGCCAGCAGCCCCTTGGAGGGAGGCTCCTACGAGCAGTACTTC.

This clone appeared once. The chain couples TRBV12-3 or TRBV12-4 to TRBJ2-1; D unresolved. V shed 6 bases and J shed 12 bases, with 12 bases lying between them. The CDR3 covers 11 residues. The CDR3 loop is CASSSVTGQFF. In DNA, the CDR3 is TGTGCCAGCAGCTCCGTTACGGGGCAGTTCTTC.

The V and J genes are TRBV4-1 and TRBJ2-2; 7 bases are a match to TRBD2. Germline CDR1 MGHRA, CDR2 YSYEKL. The CDR3 spans 17 residues. The trim removed 1 base at V and 6 bases at J, leaving 11 bases unmatched. CDR3 nucleotide sequence: TGCGCCAGCAGCCAAGGATTCCCGGGGGGAGGGGCCGGGGAGCTGTTTTTT. Its translation is CASSQGFPGGGAGELFF.

The chain couples TRBV19 to TRBJ2-3, with a weak D call TRBD1 (6 bases). The CDR3 loop spans 15 amino acids. Germline CDR1 LNHDA, CDR2 SQIVND (reference sequence). V gave up 5 bases and J gave up 0 bases, with 12 bases separating them. The CDR3 loop is CASSGWGQSTDTQYF. The CDR3 region has the DNA TGTGCCAGTAGTGGGTGGGGACAAAGCACAGATACGCAGTATTTT.